The 10 T cell receptor beta chains presented below share a single source sample, sequenced in a study of shared clonotypes between healthy human individuals. Method: immunoSEQ multiplex PCR; TCRdb's copy keeps in-frame clones and lacks some. The sample contains about 2.1 million clones, 85% to 95% of which appear only once. The naive CD8 subset, CD45RO-negative cells positively selected for CCR7, excluded terminally differentiated effector memory CD45RA+ cells. The sequencing input was naive CD8+ T cells from PBMCs. These receptors were collected from a man younger than 35 in good health. Some clones in this sample may be carry-over from other donors' samples.

A note on this clone: Other nucleotide sequences from this sample produce the same CDR3. This chain connects TRBV9 to TRBJ2-7; 9 bases are shared with TRBD1. Germline CDR1 and CDR2: SGDLS and YYNGEE. V gave up 3 bases and J gave up 3 bases; unmatched junction bases: 1. The CDR3 consists of 13 residues. The CDR3 coding sequence is TGTGCCAGCAGCGGACAGGGGGGCTACGAGCAGTACTTC. Its translation is CASSGQGGYEQYF.

The genes are TRBV27 and TRBJ2-5; 10 bases are shared with TRBD2. This CDR3 has 18 residues. V gave up 2 bases and J gave up 5 bases; unmatched junction bases: 14. Germline-derived CDR1 and CDR2 are MNHEY and SMNVEV (reference sequence). The CDR3 loop reads CASSLLSTSGPDLETQYF. Written as DNA, the CDR3 is TGTGCCAGCAGTTTACTTTCGACTAGCGGGCCCGATCTGGAGACCCAGTACTTC.

This sequence joins TRBV10-3 and TRBJ2-3; the match to TRBD1 covers 9 bases. The CDR3 contains 16 residues. The J segment lost 3 bases and the V segment lost 6 bases, leaving 10 bases of the junction unmatched. CDR1 and CDR2 (germline): ENHRY, SYGVKD. CDR3 sequence: CAISLKQGANTDTQYF. The CDR3 nucleotides read TGTGCCATCAGCCTGAAACAGGGGGCGAATACAGATACGCAGTATTTT.

The count of this clone is one. The rearrangement joins TRBV7-9 to TRBJ2-5; 7 nucleotides agree with TRBD1. The CDR3 sequence is 16 residues long. The germline CDR1 and CDR2 sequences are SEHNR and FQNEAQ (reference sequence). V lost 4 bases and J lost 5; bases outside the gene matches: 13. The CDR3 DNA is TGTGCCAGCAGCTCGGCCAGAGAGGGGGCGTGGGAGACCCAGTACTTC. Translating gives CASSSAREGAWETQYF.

This rearrangement joins TRBV27 to TRBJ2-1; 12 bases are a match to TRBD2. Germline assignment: CDR1 MNHEY and CDR2 SMNVEV (reference sequence). CDR3 size: 16 residues. The trim removed 0 bases at V and 4 bases at J, leaving 1 base unmatched. The CDR3 sequence: CASSLSTSGRYNEQFF. Written as DNA, the CDR3 is TGTGCCAGCAGTTTATCGACTAGCGGGAGATACAATGAGCAGTTCTTC.

The rearrangement joins TRBV9 to TRBJ2-3; a possible D gene is TRBD1 (5 bases). CDR3 length: 14 amino acids. Germline assignment: CDR1 SGDLS and CDR2 YYNGEE. The V end lost 0 bases, the J end lost 5 bases, and 10 bases lay between the germline ends. CDR3 residues: CASSVELREDTQYF. The CDR3 DNA reads as TGTGCCAGCAGCGTAGAACTCAGGGAAGATACGCAGTATTTT.

This clone has just a few counts. The genes are TRBV15 and TRBJ2-2; 7 positions agree with TRBD1. CDR1 and CDR2 from the germline V gene are LNHNV and YYDKDF (reference sequence). V trimming: 0 bases; J trimming: 6 bases; junction bases outside the gene matches: 10. The CDR3 spans 17 residues. In nucleotides, the CDR3 is TGTGCCACCAGCAGAGATCTTAAGGGGGCCTCGTCCGGGGAGCTGTTTTTT. This sequence encodes CATSRDLKGASSGELFF.

About this clone: Other DNA sequences within the sample encode an identical CDR3. The chain recombines TRBV7-2 with TRBJ2-7, with TRBD1 matching 7 bases. CDR1 SGHTA and CDR2 FQGNSA come from the germline V gene. There are 15 residues in the CDR3. V was clipped by 1 base and J by 4 bases; unmatched bases: 7. CDR3 sequence reads: CASSLVTGAVYEQYF. DNA of the CDR3: TGTGCCAGCAGCTTAGTAACAGGGGCAGTTTACGAGCAGTACTTC.

The chain is built from TRBV19 and TRBJ1-5; D call uncertain. This CDR3 contains 15 residues. Trimming pared 3 bases from V and 7 bases from J, leaving 16 bases between. From germline, CDR1 is LNHDA and CDR2 SQIVND (reference sequence). CDR3 protein: CASSISGLSKQPQHF. CDR3 DNA: TGTGCCAGTAGTATCTCCGGACTATCCAAACAGCCCCAGCATTTT.

This clone was counted a single time. The same CDR3 also results from other DNA sequences found in this sample. The chain has TRBV6-5 and TRBJ2-7, with TRBD2 matching 7 bases. CDR1 MNHEY and CDR2 SVGAGI come from the germline V gene. Trimming removed 2 bases from V and 4 bases from J; junction bases left unmatched: 5. This CDR3 is built from 14 residues. The CDR3 DNA reads as TGTGCCAGCAGTTACGGTTTGGGGGGGTACGAGCAGTACTTC. Its translation is CASSYGLGGYEQYF.